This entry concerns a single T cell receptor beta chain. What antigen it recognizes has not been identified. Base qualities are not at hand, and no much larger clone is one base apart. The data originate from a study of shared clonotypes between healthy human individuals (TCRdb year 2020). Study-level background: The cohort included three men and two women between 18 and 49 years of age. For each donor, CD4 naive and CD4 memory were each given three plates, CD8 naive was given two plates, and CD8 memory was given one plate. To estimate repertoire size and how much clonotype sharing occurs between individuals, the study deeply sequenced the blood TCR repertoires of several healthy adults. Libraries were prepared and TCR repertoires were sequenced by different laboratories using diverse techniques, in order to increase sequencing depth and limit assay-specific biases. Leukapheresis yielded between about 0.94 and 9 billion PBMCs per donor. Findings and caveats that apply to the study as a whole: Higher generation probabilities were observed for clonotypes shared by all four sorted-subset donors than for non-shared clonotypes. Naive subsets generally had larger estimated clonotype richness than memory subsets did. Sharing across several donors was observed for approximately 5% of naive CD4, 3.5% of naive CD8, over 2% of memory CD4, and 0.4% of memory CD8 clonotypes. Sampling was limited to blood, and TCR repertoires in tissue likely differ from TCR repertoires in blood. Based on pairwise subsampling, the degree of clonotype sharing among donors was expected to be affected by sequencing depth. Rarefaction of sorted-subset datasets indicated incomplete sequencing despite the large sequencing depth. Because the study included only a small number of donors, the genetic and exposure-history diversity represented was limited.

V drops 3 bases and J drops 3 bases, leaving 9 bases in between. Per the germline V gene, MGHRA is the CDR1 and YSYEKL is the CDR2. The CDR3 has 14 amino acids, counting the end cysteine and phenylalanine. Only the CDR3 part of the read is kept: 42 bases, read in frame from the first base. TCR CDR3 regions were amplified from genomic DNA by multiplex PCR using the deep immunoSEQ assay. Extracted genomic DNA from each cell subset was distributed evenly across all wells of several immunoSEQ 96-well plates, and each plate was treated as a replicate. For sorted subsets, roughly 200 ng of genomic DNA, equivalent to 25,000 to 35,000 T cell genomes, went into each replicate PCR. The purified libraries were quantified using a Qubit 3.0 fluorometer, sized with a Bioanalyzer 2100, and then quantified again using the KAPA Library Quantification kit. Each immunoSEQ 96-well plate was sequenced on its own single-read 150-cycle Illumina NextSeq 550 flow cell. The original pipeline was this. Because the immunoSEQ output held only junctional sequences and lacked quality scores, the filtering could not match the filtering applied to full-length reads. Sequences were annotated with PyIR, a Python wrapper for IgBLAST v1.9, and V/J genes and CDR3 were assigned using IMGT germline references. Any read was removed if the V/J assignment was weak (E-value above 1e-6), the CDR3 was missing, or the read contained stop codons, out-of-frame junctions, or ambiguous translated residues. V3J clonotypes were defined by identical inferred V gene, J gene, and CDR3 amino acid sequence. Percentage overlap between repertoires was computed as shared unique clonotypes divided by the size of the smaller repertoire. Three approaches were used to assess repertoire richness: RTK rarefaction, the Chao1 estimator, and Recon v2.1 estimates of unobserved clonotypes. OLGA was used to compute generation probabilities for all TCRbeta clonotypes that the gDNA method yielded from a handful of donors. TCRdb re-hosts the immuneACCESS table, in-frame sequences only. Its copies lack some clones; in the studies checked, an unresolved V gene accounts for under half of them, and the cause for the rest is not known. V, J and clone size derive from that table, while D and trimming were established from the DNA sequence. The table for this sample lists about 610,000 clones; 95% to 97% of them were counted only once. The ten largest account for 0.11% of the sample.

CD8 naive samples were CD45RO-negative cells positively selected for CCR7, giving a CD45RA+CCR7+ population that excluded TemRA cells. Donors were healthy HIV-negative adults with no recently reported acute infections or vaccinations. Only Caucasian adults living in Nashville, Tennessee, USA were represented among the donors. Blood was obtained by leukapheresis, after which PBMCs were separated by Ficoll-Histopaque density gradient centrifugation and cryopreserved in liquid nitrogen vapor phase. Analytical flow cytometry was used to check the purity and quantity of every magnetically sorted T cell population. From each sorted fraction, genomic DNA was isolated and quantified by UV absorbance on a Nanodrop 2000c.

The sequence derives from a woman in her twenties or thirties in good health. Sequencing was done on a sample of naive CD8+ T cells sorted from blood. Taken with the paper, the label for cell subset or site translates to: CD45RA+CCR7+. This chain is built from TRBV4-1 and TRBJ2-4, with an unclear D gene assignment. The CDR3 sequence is CASSHESSKNIQYF. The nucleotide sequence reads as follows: TGCGCCAGCAGCCATGAAAGTAGCAAAAACATTCAGTACTTC.